The clone carrying this TCR beta chain appeared a single time. What it binds is unknown. One end of the junction is discordant with germline, which a read error may explain. The data were taken from a study of blood T cells in healthy people across ages. Findings of the study overall: Observed TCR beta diversity per million T cells went down as age went up. This fall followed a roughly linear course with age. Long-lived donors had more naive CD4+ cells and higher diversity than aged donors.

The CDR3 extends over 16 amino acids. Germline-derived CDR1 and CDR2 are LGHDT and YNNKEL (reference sequence). For every donor, a draw yielded 7.5 to 10 milliliters of peripheral blood. Extractions gave at least 5.5 micrograms of total RNA per sample. Sample-barcoded 5' priming and a J-beta primer mix drove a second PCR of roughly 6 to 12 cycles. TCRdb ran MiXCR on the 5' RACE reads and lists one entry per CDR3 protein. The table records roughly 1.6 million distinct CDR3 sequences, 34% of them present only once. Sequenced sample: blood. The source is a woman younger than 45 in good health. V is TRBV3-1 and J is TRBJ2-3, with TRBD2 matching over 10 bases. CDR3 loop: CASSQVTSGNTDTQYF. DNA for the CDR3: TGTGCCAGCAGCCAAGTTACTAGCGGGAACACAGATACACAGTATTTT.